This paragraph reports one T cell receptor beta chain. Its target is unknown. In the PCR, 60 Vbeta and 13 Jbeta primers were used. TCRdb's copy holds only in-frame clones and misses some; the assay was immunoSEQ multiplex PCR. The sample lists over 150,000 clones, 78% occurring once. V gave up 8 bases and J gave up 4 bases; unmatched junction bases: 7. The CDR3 contains 14 residues. Looked up from germline, CDR1 is MNHEY and CDR2 is SMNVEV (reference sequence). This sample was taken from a study of cytomegalovirus exposure and HLA in healthy donors. Study-wide results and caveats: In a later analysis, compared with equally common non-associated chains, HLA-associated beta chains were more expanded. Donor immune exposure was known only as CMV serostatus.

Source material: PBMCs. The receptor comes from a woman in her forties or fifties in good health and CMV-seropositive. The chain is built from TRBV27 and TRBJ1-5; 8 bases are shared with TRBD1. The CDR3 nucleotides are TGTGCCAGCGCTCCACAGGGGGGAAATCAGCCCCAGCATTTT. Its protein is CASAPQGGNQPQHF.